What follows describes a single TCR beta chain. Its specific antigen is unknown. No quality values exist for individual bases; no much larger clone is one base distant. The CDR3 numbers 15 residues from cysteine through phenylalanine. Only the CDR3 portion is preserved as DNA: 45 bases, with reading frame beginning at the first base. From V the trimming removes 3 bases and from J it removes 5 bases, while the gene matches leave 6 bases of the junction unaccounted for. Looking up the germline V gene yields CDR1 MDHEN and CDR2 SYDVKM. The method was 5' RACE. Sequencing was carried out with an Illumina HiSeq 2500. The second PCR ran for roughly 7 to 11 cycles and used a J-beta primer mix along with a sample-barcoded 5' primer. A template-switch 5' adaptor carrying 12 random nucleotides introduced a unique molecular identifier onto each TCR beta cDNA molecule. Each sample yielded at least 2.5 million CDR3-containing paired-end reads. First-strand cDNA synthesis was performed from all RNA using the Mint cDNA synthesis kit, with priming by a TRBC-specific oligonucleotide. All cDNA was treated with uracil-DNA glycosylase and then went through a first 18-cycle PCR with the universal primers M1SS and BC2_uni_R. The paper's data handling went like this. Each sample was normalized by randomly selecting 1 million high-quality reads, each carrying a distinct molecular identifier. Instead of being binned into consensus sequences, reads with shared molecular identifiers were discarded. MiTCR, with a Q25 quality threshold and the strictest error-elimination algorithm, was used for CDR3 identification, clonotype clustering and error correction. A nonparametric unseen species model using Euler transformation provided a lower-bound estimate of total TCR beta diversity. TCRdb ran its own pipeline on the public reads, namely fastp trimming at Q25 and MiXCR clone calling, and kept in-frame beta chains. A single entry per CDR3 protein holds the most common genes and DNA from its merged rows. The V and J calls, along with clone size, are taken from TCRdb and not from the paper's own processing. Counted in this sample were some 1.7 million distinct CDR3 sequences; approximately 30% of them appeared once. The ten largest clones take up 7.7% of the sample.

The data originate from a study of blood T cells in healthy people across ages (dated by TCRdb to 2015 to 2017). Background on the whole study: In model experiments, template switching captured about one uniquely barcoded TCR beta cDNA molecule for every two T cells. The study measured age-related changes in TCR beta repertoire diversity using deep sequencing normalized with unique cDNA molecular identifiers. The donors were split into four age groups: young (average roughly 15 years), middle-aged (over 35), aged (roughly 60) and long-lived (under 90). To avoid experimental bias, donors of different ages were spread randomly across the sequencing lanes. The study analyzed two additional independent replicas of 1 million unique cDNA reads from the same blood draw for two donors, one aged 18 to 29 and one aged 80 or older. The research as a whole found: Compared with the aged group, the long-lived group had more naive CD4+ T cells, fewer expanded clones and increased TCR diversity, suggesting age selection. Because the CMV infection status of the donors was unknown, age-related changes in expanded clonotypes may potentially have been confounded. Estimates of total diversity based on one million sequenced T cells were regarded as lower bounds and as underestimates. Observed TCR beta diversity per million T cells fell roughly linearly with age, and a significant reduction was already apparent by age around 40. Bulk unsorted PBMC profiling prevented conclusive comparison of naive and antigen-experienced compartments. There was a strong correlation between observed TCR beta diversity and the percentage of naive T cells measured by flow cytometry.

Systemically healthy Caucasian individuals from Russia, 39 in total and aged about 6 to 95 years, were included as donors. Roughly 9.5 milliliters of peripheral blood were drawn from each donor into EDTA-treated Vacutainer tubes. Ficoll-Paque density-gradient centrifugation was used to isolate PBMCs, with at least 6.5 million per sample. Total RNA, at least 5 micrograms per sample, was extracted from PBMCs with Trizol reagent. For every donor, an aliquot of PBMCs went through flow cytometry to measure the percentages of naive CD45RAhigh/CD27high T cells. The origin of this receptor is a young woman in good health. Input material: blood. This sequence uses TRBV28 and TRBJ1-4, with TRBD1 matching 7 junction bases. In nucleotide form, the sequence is TGTGCCAGCAGTTTCTGGACAGGCGACAATGAAAAACTGTTTTTT. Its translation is CASSFWTGDNEKLFF.